This TCR beta chain is from a study of cytomegalovirus exposure and HLA in healthy donors. The PCR made use of 60 Vbeta and 13 Jbeta primers. TCRdb's copy holds only in-frame clones and misses some; the assay was immunoSEQ multiplex PCR. The sample carries about 160,000 clones, 75% to 85% recorded once. The CDR3 consists of 16 residues. The trim removed 0 bases at V and 3 bases at J, leaving 7 bases unmatched. Per germline, CDR1 SGHNT and CDR2 YYREEE (reference sequence). For this clone: Its antigen remains unidentified.

Findings and caveats of the study: Earlier analysis yielded a pattern in which most TCR beta V segments were productive about 87% or about 30% of the time. In a later analysis, the majority of CMV-associated beta chains seemingly showed HLA restriction. Many donors shared some public TCRs, even though most TCR sequences were rare.

The sample consisted of PBMCs. V and J are TRBV5-4 and TRBJ2-5; 8 bases fit TRBD2. This sequence was found in a man between 50 and 59 years old in good health and CMV-seropositive. CDR3 sequence: CASSLAPSGQKETQYF. The CDR3 region has the DNA TGTGCCAGCAGCTTGGCGCCTAGCGGGCAAAAAGAGACCCAGTACTTC.